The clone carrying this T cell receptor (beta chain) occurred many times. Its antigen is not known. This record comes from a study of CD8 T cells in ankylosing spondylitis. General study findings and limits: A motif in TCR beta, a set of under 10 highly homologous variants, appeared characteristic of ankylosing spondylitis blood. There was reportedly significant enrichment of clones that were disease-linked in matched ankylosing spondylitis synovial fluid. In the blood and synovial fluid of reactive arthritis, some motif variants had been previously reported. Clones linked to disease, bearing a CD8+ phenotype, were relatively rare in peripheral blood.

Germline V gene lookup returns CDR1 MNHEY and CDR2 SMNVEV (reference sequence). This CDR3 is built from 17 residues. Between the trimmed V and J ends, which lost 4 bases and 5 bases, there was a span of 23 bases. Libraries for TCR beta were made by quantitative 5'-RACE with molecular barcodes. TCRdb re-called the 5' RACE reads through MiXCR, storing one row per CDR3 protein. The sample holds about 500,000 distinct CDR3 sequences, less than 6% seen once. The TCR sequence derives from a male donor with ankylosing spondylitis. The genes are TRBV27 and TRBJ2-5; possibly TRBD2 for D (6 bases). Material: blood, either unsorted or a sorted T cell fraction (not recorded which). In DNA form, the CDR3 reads TGTGCCAGCAGTTCCATTTCCGGGACTGGACGGGTGGAGACCCAGTACTTC. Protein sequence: CASSSISGTGRVETQYF.